The 8 T cell receptor beta chains below all came from one sample that was sequenced in a study of cytomegalovirus exposure and HLA in healthy donors (TCRdb year 2017). Library method: the immunoSEQ multiplex PCR assay. For the multiplex PCR, a mixture combining 60 forward primers for TCR Vbeta segments and 13 reverse primers for TCR Jbeta segments was used. The clones in this table, taken by TCRdb from immuneACCESS, are in-frame only. Not every clone is retained; where verified, under half of the shortfall comes from an unresolved V gene, and the cause of the rest is unknown. Across this sample there are 95,000 to 150,000 clones, with around 84% seen only once. Of the sample, around 2% falls within the top ten clones. The sample was PBMCs. All receptors derive from a man aged 18 to 29 in good health and CMV-seronegative.

The gene calls are TRBV7-2 and TRBJ2-7; TRBD2 matches 15 bases. The CDR3 totals 18 residues. The junction had 6 bases not matched to a gene; V was cut back by 3 bases and J by 0 bases. Looked up from germline, CDR1 is SGHTA and CDR2 is FQGNSA. The chain's CDR3 is CASSLRTSGGVLSYEQYF. The CDR3 DNA follows: TGTGCCAGCAGCTTGAGGACTAGCGGGGGGGTACTCTCCTACGAGCAGTACTTC.

This CDR3 is CASSQVLAGGQDTQYF. The CDR3 DNA reads TGTGCCAGCAGCCAAGTGTTAGCGGGGGGGCAGGATACGCAGTATTTT. The V gene is TRBV4-2, the J gene TRBJ2-3, with TRBD2 matching 11 bases. V shed 1 base and J 6 bases; nucleotides not matched to a gene: 6. The CDR3 runs 16 residues. Germline CDR1 LGHNA, CDR2 YNFKEQ.

The rearrangement joins TRBV6-5 to TRBJ1-2; the match to TRBD1 covers 12 bases. Germline CDR1 is MNHEY and CDR2 is SVGAGI. Trimming removed 6 bases from V and 5 bases from J; junction bases left unmatched: 7. The CDR3 totals 15 residues. The CDR3, as DNA: TGTGCCAGCAGCCGGGGACAGGGGGCGCCTTATGGCTACACCTTC. Translating gives CASSRGQGAPYGYTF.

The chain recombines TRBV6-1 with TRBJ2-7, with D possibly TRBD1 on 6 matching bases. The CDR3 has 12 amino acids. Germline-derived CDR1 and CDR2 are MNHNS and SASEGT. The V end was cut by 4 bases, the J end by 7 bases, with 11 bases between. DNA of the CDR3: TGTGCCAGCAGTGTGCCAGGGGATGAGCAGTACTTC. It is translated as CASSVPGDEQYF.

The genes are TRBV19 and TRBJ1-5; 8 bases match TRBD1. CDR3 size: 15 residues. V lost 5 bases and J lost 1; bases outside the gene matches: 4. CDR1 is LNHDA, CDR2 SQIVND, per germline (reference sequence). The CDR3 loop is CASSGQGLSNQPQHF. The CDR3 DNA reads as TGTGCCAGTAGTGGACAGGGATTGAGCAATCAGCCCCAGCATTTT.

The chain recombines TRBV29-1 with TRBJ2-1, with D tentatively TRBD1 (5 bases). The germline V gene encodes CDR1 SQVTM and CDR2 ANQGSEA. Trimming removed 3 bases at V and 4 bases at J, with 13 bases between. This CDR3 spans 14 amino acids. As DNA, the CDR3 is TGCAGCGTTGATAGGGGCAGAACATACAATGAGCAGTTCTTC. Translation gives CSVDRGRTYNEQFF.

This rearrangement joins TRBV4-1 to TRBJ2-5; the D gene is possibly TRBD2 (5 bases). This CDR3 contains 16 residues. Germline-derived CDR1 and CDR2 are MGHRA and YSYEKL. With 4 bases removed from V and 3 bases from J, the gap between germline ends came to 18 bases. CDR3 coding DNA: TGCGCCAGCAGCCCCTTCCTCTCTCGGGGTAAAGAGACCCAGTACTTC. Protein sequence: CASSPFLSRGKETQYF.

This clone has only one observation. The chain recombines TRBV25-1 with TRBJ2-1, with a weak D call TRBD2 (5 bases). The germline V gene encodes CDR1 MGHDK and CDR2 SYGVNS. Trimming took off 3 bases at V and 8 bases at J, with 11 bases between the two ends. This CDR3 comprises 13 residues. The CDR3 here is CASSDPPGDEQFF. Written as DNA, the CDR3 is TGTGCCAGCAGTGACCCCCCCGGGGATGAGCAGTTCTTC.